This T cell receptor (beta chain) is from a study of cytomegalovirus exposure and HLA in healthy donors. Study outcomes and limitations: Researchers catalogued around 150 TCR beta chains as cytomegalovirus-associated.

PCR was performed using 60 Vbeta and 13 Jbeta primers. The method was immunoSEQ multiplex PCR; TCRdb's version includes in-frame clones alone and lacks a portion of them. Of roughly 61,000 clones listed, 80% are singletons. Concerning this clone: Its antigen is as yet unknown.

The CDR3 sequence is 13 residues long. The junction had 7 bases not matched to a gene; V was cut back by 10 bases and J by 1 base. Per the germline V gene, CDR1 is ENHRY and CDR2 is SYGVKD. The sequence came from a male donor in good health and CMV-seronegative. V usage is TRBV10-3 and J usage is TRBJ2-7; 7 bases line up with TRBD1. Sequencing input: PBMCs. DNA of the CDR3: TGTGCCACTTCGGGACAGCAATCCTACGAGCAGTACTTC. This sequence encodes CATSGQQSYEQYF.